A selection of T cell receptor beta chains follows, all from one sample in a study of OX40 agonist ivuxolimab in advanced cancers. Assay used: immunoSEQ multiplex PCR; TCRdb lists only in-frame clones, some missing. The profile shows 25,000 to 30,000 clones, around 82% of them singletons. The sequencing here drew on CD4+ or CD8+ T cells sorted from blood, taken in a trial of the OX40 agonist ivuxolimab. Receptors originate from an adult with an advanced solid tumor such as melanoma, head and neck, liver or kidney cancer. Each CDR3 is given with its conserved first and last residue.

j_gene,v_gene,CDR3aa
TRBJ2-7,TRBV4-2,CASSPDYISYEQYF
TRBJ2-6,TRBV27,CASSLATGGANVLTF
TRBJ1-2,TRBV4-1,CASSQDGGQGLNNYGYTF
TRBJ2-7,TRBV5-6,CASSTSYEQYF
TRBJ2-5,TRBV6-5,CASSPPGPYKETQYF
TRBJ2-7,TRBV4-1,CASSQDRGLTYEQYF
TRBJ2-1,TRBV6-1,CASNRLAVTYNEQFF
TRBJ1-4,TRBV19,CASSSRLGNEKLFF
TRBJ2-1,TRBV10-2,CASSGPGLPEVEQFF
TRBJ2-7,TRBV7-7,CASSLGPTAPGGYEQYF
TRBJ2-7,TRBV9,CASSVEVSSYEQYF
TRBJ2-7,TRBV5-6,CASGDGLGYEQYF
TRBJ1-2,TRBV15,CATSRGGQKLLGYGYTF
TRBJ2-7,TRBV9,CASSTGNSYEQYF
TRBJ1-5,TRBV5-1,CASSRTAGGNQPQHF
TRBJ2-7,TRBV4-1,CASSQQGTYEQYF
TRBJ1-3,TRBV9,CASSAGIGNTIYF
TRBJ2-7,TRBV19,CASSMFLADPYEQYF
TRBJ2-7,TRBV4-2,CASSPGTSGDSYEQYF
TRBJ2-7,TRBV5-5,CASSLLLAGGGEQYF
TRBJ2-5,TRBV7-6,CAIVIGAYQETQYF
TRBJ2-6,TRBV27,CASSTRQGSGANVLTF
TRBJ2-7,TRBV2,CAGQGPGYEQYF
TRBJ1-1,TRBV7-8,CASSLAGAFEAFF
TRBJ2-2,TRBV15,CATSGGGQGGGELFF
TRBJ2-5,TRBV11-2,CASSGDWQETQYF
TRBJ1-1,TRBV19,CASTRGYTEAFF
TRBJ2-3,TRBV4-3,CASSQGRGGGTDTQYF
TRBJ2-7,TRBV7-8,CASSYSSGYEQYF
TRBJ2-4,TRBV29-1,CSVPGTGNIQYF
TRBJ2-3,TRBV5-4,CASSALGTDTQYF
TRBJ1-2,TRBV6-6,CASSYSDGYGYTF
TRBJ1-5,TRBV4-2,CASSPFGRVFSNQPQHF